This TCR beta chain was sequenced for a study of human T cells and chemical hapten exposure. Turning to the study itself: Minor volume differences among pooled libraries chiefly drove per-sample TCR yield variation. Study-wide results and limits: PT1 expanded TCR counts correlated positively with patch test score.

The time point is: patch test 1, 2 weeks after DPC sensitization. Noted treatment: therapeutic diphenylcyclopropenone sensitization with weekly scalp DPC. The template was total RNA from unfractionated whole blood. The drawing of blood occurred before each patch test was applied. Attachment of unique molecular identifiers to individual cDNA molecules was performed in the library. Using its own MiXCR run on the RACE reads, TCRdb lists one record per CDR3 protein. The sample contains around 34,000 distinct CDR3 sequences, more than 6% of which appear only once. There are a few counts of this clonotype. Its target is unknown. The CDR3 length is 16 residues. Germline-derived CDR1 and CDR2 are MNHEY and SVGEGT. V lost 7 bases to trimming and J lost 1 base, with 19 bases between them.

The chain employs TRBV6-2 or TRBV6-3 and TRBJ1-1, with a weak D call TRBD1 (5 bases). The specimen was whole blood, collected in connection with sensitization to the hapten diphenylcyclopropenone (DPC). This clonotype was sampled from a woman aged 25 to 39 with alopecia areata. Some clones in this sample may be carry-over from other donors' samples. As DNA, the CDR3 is TGTGCCAGCACCCTCAACCAACCAGGGCCGAACACTGAAGCTTTCTTT. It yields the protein CASTLNQPGPNTEAFF.